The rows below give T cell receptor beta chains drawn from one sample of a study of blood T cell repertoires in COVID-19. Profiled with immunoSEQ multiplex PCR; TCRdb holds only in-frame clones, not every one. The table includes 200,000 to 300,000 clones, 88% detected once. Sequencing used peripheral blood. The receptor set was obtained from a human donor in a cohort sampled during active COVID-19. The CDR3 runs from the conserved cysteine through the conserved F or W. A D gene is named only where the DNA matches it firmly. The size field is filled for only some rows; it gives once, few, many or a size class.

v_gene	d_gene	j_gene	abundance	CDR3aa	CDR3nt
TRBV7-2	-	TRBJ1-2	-	CASSLFNGDNGYTF	TGTGCCAGCAGCTTATTCAACGGGGATAACGGCTACACCTTC
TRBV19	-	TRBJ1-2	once	CASSITGGGNGYTF	TGTGCCAGTAGTATTACGGGGGGTGGAAATGGCTACACCTTC
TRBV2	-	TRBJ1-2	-	CASSRQLQGYTF	TGTGCCAGCAGTCGACAGCTTCAGGGCTACACCTTC
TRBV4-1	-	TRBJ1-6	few	CASSQDLEVNSPLHF	TGCGCCAGCAGCCAAGATTTGGAGGTAAATTCACCCCTCCACTTT
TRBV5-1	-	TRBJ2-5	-	CASSPDKETQYF	TGCGCCAGCAGCCCTGACAAAGAGACCCAGTACTTC
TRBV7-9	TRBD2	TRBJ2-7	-	CASTTGGAYEQYF	TGTGCCAGCACTACGGGGGGGGCTTACGAGCAGTACTTC
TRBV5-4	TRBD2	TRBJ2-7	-	CASSSPGLAGGDEQYF	TGTGCCAGCAGCTCTCCCGGACTAGCGGGAGGGGACGAGCAGTACTTC
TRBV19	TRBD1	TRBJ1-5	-	CASSIGEAGGINQPQHF	TGTGCCAGTAGTATAGGAGAGGCAGGGGGTATCAATCAGCCCCAGCATTTT
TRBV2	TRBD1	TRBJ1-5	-	CASSAMTGLGNQPQHF	TGTGCCAGCAGCGCGATGACAGGGCTCGGCAATCAGCCCCAGCATTTT
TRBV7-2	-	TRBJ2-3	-	CASSLVSSPVTQYF	TGTGCCAGCAGCTTAGTTAGTAGCCCGGTTACGCAGTATTTT
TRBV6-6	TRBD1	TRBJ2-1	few	CASSYSLGQGHNEQFF	TGTGCCAGCAGTTACTCACTCGGACAGGGACACAATGAGCAGTTCTTC
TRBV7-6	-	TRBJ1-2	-	CATANLESNYGYTF	TGTGCCACCGCGAATTTAGAATCTAACTATGGCTACACCTTC
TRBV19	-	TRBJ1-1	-	CASPPGQLNTEAFF	TGTGCCAGTCCGCCGGGACAACTGAACACTGAAGCTTTCTTT
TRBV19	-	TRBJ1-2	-	CASSIRWGAGARGGYTF	TGTGCCAGTAGTATACGTTGGGGAGCAGGGGCCAGGGGTGGCTACACCTTC
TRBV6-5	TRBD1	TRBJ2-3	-	CASTHRGPTDTQYF	TGTGCCAGCACTCATAGGGGGCCCACAGATACGCAGTATTTT
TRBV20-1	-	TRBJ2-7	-	CSAIYSYEQYF	TGCAGTGCTATATACTCCTACGAGCAGTACTTC
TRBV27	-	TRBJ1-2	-	CASSLSAGLGYTF	TGTGCCAGCAGTTTATCGGCAGGGCTAGGCTACACCTTC
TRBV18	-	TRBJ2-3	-	CASSPRSTSTDTQYF	TGTGCCAGCTCACCTAGAAGTACTAGCACAGATACGCAGTATTTT
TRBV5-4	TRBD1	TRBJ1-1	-	CASSLTGVNGNTEAFF	TGTGCCAGCAGCCTAACAGGGGTAAACGGGAACACTGAAGCTTTCTTT
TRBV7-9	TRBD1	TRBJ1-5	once	CASSSGQGNQPQHF	TGTGCCAGCAGCTCCGGACAGGGGAATCAGCCCCAGCATTTT
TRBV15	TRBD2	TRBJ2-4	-	CATRTSGISYIQYF	TGTGCCACCAGGACTAGCGGGATTAGTTACATTCAGTACTTC
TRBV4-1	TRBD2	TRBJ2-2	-	CASSQLLSGLSTGELFF	TGCGCCAGCAGCCAACTACTTAGCGGGCTTAGCACCGGGGAGCTGTTTTTT
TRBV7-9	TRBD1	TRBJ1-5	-	CASSGTRGRQPQHF	TGTGCCAGCAGCGGAACCAGGGGGAGGCAGCCCCAGCATTTT
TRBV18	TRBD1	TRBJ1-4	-	CASSPFFGQGVATNEKLFF	TGTGCCAGCTCACCTTTTTTTGGACAGGGGGTTGCAACTAATGAAAAACTGTTTTTT
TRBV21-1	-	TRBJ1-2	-	CASSKIGQRDGHGYTF	TGTGCCAGCAGCAAGATTGGACAGCGCGACGGTCATGGCTACACCTTC
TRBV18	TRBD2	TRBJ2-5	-	CASSQLAGLRETQYF	TGTGCCAGCTCACAGCTAGCGGGGCTCAGGGAGACCCAGTACTTC
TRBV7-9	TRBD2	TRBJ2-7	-	CASSRGVAGAYEQYF	TGTGCCAGCAGCCGCGGGGTAGCGGGAGCCTACGAGCAGTACTTC
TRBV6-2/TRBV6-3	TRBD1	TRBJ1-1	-	CASSRQGRNTEAFF	TGTGCCAGCAGTCGACAGGGGCGGAACACTGAAGCTTTCTTT